Sequencing of this T cell receptor beta chain was carried out in a study of cytomegalovirus exposure and HLA in healthy donors (dated by TCRdb to 2017 to 2019). Regarding the study in general: An earlier analysis of some 600 of the donors reported about 280 Gb of sequence data and 95 million to 120 million unique TCR beta sequences obtained from 180 million or so T cells. Around 330 gigabases of sequencing data and 75 million to 85 million unique TCR sequences made up an early release that covered several hundred HLA-typed donors. Of the 300 to 500 genotyped donors, roughly 80% were placed in the genetic ancestry cluster associated with self-reported Caucasian donors. The study aimed to test whether cataloging public T cell receptors could reveal signatures of past pathogen exposure. Using immunosequencing, the study profiled T cell repertoires from 550 to 750 subjects and related those repertoires to cytomegalovirus serostatus. Besides the first cohort of approximately 710 subjects, a separate validation cohort made up of over 100 different subjects was used. High-throughput TCR immunosequencing, statistical association of individual TCRs with disease status, and machine learning were combined to predict cytomegalovirus infection status. To study patterns of TCR occurrence, a later analysis re-analyzed previously published TCR beta repertoires from hundreds of donors and added high-resolution HLA genotyping. Rather than using new phenotypic data, the later analysis identified candidate immune exposures from TCR beta sequences and from how often those sequences occurred across donors. In an earlier analysis of about 590 of the donors, high-throughput TCR beta sequencing was used to judge whether each TCR beta V gene segment behaved as functional or pseudogenic. Alongside the repertoire data, information on donor age, sex, ethnicity and CMV serostatus was compiled. In a later genetic analysis, genome-wide SNP genotypes for about 65% of the roughly 700 donors were used, and that subset was treated as a discovery cohort. Every repertoire in the discovery cohort had been generated on one and the same sequencing platform. HLA typing covered class I and class II loci at four-digit resolution. The number of typed donors differed by locus: about 629-640 for A, B, C, DRB1 and DQB1; some 500 for DQA1; roughly 600 for DPA1; and approximately 450 for DPB1. Because of strong linkage in the cohort, four or five DR-DQ haplotypes were treated as single units for association and clustering. Among about 370 genotyped donors of the cohort, an average of roughly 230,000 unique TCR beta nucleotide sequences was sequenced per donor, of which about 18% were non-productive.

To prepare the library, the immunoSEQ multiplex PCR assay was applied. For the multiplex PCR, a mixture combining 60 forward primers for TCR Vbeta segments and 13 reverse primers for TCR Jbeta segments was used. The CDR3 region of rearranged TCR beta genes was amplified from genomic DNA with a multiplex PCR assay. Amplified TCR beta libraries were sequenced as 87-base-pair reads on the Illumina HiSeq System. Under the source paper's analysis protocol: Across the roughly 640 repertoires, a later analysis counted 60 million to 90 million unique TCR beta chains, roughly 11 million of which were shared by at least two donors. To remove PCR and sequencing errors, raw reads were error-corrected and collapsed into unique sequences using a nearest-neighbor algorithm that merged closely related sequences. Alignment of CDR3 sequences to IMGT reference sequences was used to assign V, D and J gene segments. For a sequence to be retained, a match of at least six nucleotides to both a V gene segment and a J gene segment was required. Rearrangements were called productive when the CDR3 lacked stop codons and stayed in frame with V and J; all others were non-productive. CDR3 was defined by IMGT convention, running from the second conserved V-encoded cysteine to the conserved J-encoded phenylalanine. The earlier analysis of a few hundred of the donors excluded sequences that lacked an unambiguous match to a single V gene segment. In an earlier analysis of some 590 of the donors, a V segment was called functional when productive rearrangements were above 56.7%, and segregating when the standard deviation between donors exceeded 5%. A statistical classification framework was built to diagnose cytomegalovirus status from the catalog of TCR beta chain sequences. In a later analysis, V and J genes were assigned by comparing TCR nucleotide sequences against IMGT/GENE-DB human TR gene sequences. The TCRdist pipeline was used in a later analysis to assign CDR3 sequences and most-parsimonious VDJ recombination scenarios. A later analysis defined each TCR beta chain by its CDR3 amino acid sequence plus V-gene family, and excluded reads lacking a unique V-gene family. To address suspected cross-contamination and a sequencing artifact, a later analysis removed approximately 600 highly shared, low-generation-probability nucleotide sequences. In a later analysis, a clonal expansion index for each public chain was calculated from normalized within-repertoire ranks of inferred template counts. In a later analysis, generation probabilities were computed using a VDJ recombination model fitted to out-of-frame rearrangements, and the results were checked against IGoR. A later analysis scored TCR-TCR, TCR-HLA and TCR-CMV co-occurrence with hypergeometric tests, applying a repertoire-size bias correction to TCR pairs. False discovery rates were estimated in a later analysis by permuting HLA or CMV assignments 20 times. In a later analysis, co-occurring TCRs were grouped with DBSCAN, and TCRdist sequence similarity was added when clustering was performed within HLA-allele-positive subsets. Repertoires with fewer than 30,000 or more than 120,000 public chains, plus five repertoires with anomalous nucleotide sharing, were excluded from co-occurrence clustering. TCRdb limited this immuneACCESS table to in-frame rearrangements with V and J called. A share of clones is missing; checked studies link under half to unresolved V genes, and the rest is unexplained. V and J calls and clone size are those listed in that table; D and trimming were worked out from the DNA. The table for this sample lists 100,000 to 150,000 clones; under 85% of them were counted only once. Less than 5% of the sample is in the top ten clones.

Turning to this clone: What this receptor recognizes is not known. Within one base of it there is no much larger clone, and no base qualities were kept.

Findings and caveats that apply to the study as a whole: A later analysis associated about 17,000 TCR beta sequences with specific HLA alleles at a false discovery rate of 0.05. A further reported finding was that TCR beta sequences accurately predicted the HLA-A and HLA-B alleles for most subjects in the first cohort. Some IMGT-functional V segments, including TRBV6-2 and TRBV6-3, could not be told apart with the 87-base-pair reads, so those segments were excluded. A later analysis found that TCR association rates varied across HLA loci, with DRB1 alleles showing the most associated TCRs and HLA-C alleles the fewest. In both the original and validation cohorts, the classifier was reported to diagnose cytomegalovirus status with high specificity and sensitivity. In vitro tests confirmed that a few of the cytomegalovirus-associated TCR beta chains recognize cytomegalovirus antigens. The only immune exposure information available for the cohort was CMV serostatus. A later genetic analysis associated a missense DCLRE1C variant with V-gene and J-gene trimming of TCR beta chains, and an independent cohort replicated the association. Correlated functional status among segregating V segments might reflect linkage disequilibrium, but an unknown experimental factor could not be ruled out. The earlier analysis of approximately 540 of the donors excluded some 15 rarely observed V segments, including chromosome 9 orphons, because counts were too low. Most TCR sequences were observed very rarely across donors, whereas some public TCRs were present in many individuals. It was suggested by the authors that the approach could potentially be generalized to other disease states and immunological phenotypes. In a later analysis, most CMV-associated TCR beta chains were found to appear HLA-restricted, with HLA associations seemingly driven largely by CMV exposure. Sequencing depth was assumed to be roughly uniform across donors in the presence/absence analyses, though that assumption may not hold. Because HLA typing was unavailable for some donors at each locus, only the typed subset was used in association tests. The study listed 150 to 200 TCR beta chains as associated with cytomegalovirus. A later analysis found that HLA-associated TCR beta chains were more clonally expanded and had lower generation probabilities than equally common non-associated chains. When HLA alleles, especially DR and DQ, strongly co-occurred, TCR associations were difficult to assign to individual alleles. A later genetic analysis reported fewer N-insertions in productive TCRs among donors in an Asian-associated ancestry cluster than the roughly 650-donor mean. The sequencing pipeline was judged likely to have produced a cluster of highly shared sequence variants as a technical artifact. Only TCR beta chains were sequenced in this cohort, and the absence of alpha or paired-chain data limited detectable features. In an earlier analysis of under 600 of the donors, most TCR beta V segments were observed in productive rearrangements about 90% or about 30% of the time, broadly matching IMGT annotations. Several of the top co-occurrence clusters appeared to be linked to parvovirus B19, influenza, CMV and Epstein-Barr virus, according to a later analysis.

The cohort comprised under 700 healthy bone marrow donors. All cohort members were sampled while nominally healthy, although unrecorded immune exposures were likely present. The donor was CMV seropositive and was included in the group of almost 300 seropositive cohort members. Every donor gave a peripheral blood sample, and the peripheral blood mononuclear cells from that sample were used for TCR beta sequencing. The Qiagen DNeasy Blood Extraction Kit was used to extract genomic DNA from the blood cell samples. From the cysteine up to the phenylalanine, the CDR3 has a length of 14 residues. Only the CDR3 region is kept as DNA, spanning 42 bases read in frame from base 1. Based on the germline V gene, the CDR1 and CDR2 sequences are SGHTA and FQGNSA. V is shortened by 5 bases, J by 2 bases, and the region joining them spans 11 bases.

The TCR was taken from a woman between 45 and 65 years old in good health and CMV-seropositive. The V and J segments used are TRBV7-2 and TRBJ2-3, and TRBD2 may be the D gene, going by 5 matching bases. Sequenced input: PBMCs. The DNA is as follows: TGTGCCAGCAGCCCGAGGGATTTCACAGATACGCAGTATTTT. This codes for CASSPRDFTDTQYF.